The clone carrying this TCR beta chain was observed a handful of times. Healthy donors of bone marrow made up the group. The data are from a study of cytomegalovirus exposure and HLA in healthy donors. Study-level background: Of the donors genotyped, 300 to 500 in all, 75% to 85% fell in the Caucasian-associated ancestry cluster.

Primers for the PCR totalled 60 Vbeta and 13 Jbeta. Assay: immunoSEQ multiplex PCR; the TCRdb copy retains only in-frame clones and omits some. The table records some 160,000 clones, roughly 80% of them present only once. The CDR3 is 15 residues long. In germline, CDR1 is MGHDK, CDR2 SYGVNS. V was clipped by 5 bases and J by 6 bases; unmatched bases: 11. The chain employs TRBV25-1 and TRBJ1-2; 8 bases are shared with TRBD1. Material: PBMCs. The source of this sequence is a male donor in good health and CMV-seronegative. For the CDR3, the DNA is TGTGCCAGCAGTCAACTCAGGACAGGGCGCGATGGCTACACCTTC. Amino acids: CASSQLRTGRDGYTF.